Detailed here is one TCR beta chain. Repertoires were generated with immunoSEQ multiplex PCR, while TCRdb's copy carries only in-frame clones and drops some. The sample records over 150,000 clones, over 85% being singletons. This sample was taken from a study of control samples from healthy donors and cancer patients. The CDR3 is 11 residues long. V gave up 6 bases and J gave up 11 bases, with 15 bases separating them. CDR1 DFQATT and CDR2 SNEGSKA come from the germline V gene (reference sequence). The sequence was collected from a young man in good health. The sequenced sample was blood. The chain links TRBV20-1 to TRBJ2-3, with D uncertain. CDR3 nucleotides: TGCAGTGCCCCGAAAGGGCCAAAGCAGTATTTT. Amino acids: CSAPKGPKQYF.